These T cell receptor beta chains were read from a single sample in a study of CD8 T cells in ankylosing spondylitis. MiXCR, run by TCRdb on the 5' RACE reads, gives a single entry per CDR3 protein. The sample has about 330,000 distinct CDR3 sequences; around 8% are singletons. The sample consisted of blood, either unsorted or a sorted T cell fraction (not recorded which). These receptors came from a male donor with ankylosing spondylitis. Each CDR3 is given with its conserved first and last residue. The D gene is left open where the match is weak. The size field is filled for only some rows; it gives once, few, many or a size class.

size,V,length,D,J,CDR3
few,TRBV4-2,16,-,TRBJ2-2,CASSTQPSESAGELFF
many,TRBV12-3/TRBV12-4,14,TRBD2,TRBJ2-7,CASSTSGARGEQYF
few,TRBV25-1,15,TRBD2,TRBJ2-5,CASSVASGAGETQYF
few,TRBV29-1,13,TRBD1,TRBJ1-2,CSVYSGTGPGYTF
few,TRBV18,13,-,TRBJ1-1,CASSPEQFTEAFF
many,TRBV7-3,15,-,TRBJ1-6,CASSLSAGAGSPLHF
-,TRBV19,15,TRBD1,TRBJ2-7,CASSGAGQGFGEQYF
few,TRBV5-5,15,TRBD1,TRBJ1-1,CASTRGQGPNTEAFF
many,TRBV5-1,14,-,TRBJ2-2,CASSLGAGTGELFF
few,TRBV19,13,-,TRBJ1-6,CASRGTLNSPLHF
few,TRBV9,12,-,TRBJ1-3,CASSVEGGTIYF
many,TRBV20-1,17,TRBD2,TRBJ2-3,CSARDRTSGGGTDTQYF
many,TRBV5-1,17,TRBD1,TRBJ2-7,CASSKEQGPLTYYEQYF
few,TRBV5-1,11,-,TRBJ2-5,CASSSGTNMYF
many,TRBV5-1,17,-,TRBJ2-2,CASSSFRGAKNTGELFF
-,TRBV7-9,15,TRBD1,TRBJ2-7,CASSLTGTGGLEQYF
few,TRBV5-1,15,TRBD2,TRBJ2-7,CASSLPSGRVDEQYF
many,TRBV7-9,12,-,TRBJ2-1,CASSSTSREQFF
few,TRBV12-3/TRBV12-4,12,-,TRBJ2-7,CASSSRSYEQYF
-,TRBV6-5,13,TRBD2,TRBJ2-1,CASRVTSVDEQFF
-,TRBV6-5,18,TRBD2,TRBJ2-7,CASSSPGLAGHFSYEQYF
few,TRBV3-1,15,TRBD1,TRBJ1-1,CASSLPGQGDTEAFF
few,TRBV7-8,16,TRBD2,TRBJ2-1,CASSPSPLAGINEQFF
few,TRBV7-9,14,-,TRBJ1-1,CASSRLDGNTEAFF